This T cell receptor beta chain comes out of a study of blood T cell repertoires in COVID-19. In the study overall: The United States, Italy and Spain supplied acute and convalescent COVID-19 samples. PBMCs, B-cell-depleted T cells, or T cells were the source of the cDNA or gDNA that made up the material.

In the original workflow: Researchers report that nucleated cell counts were estimated from reference gene primer amplification. The repertoire was sequenced with immunoSEQ multiplex PCR; TCRdb's copy has only in-frame clones and lacks some. Clone size and the V and J calls come from that table; the DNA yielded D and trimming. The repertoire consists of 150,000 to 200,000 clones, with around 76% occurring once and the leading ten covering about 8.4%. Sequenced input: peripheral blood. The sequence was collected from a woman in her 70s with acute or convalescent COVID-19.

The CDR3: CASSRGQETQYF. In DNA, the CDR3 is TGTGCCAGCTCACGGGGTCAAGAGACCCAGTACTTC. The gene calls are TRBV9 and TRBJ2-5, with D tentatively TRBD2 (5 bases). This CDR3 has 12 amino acids. The germline V and J ends were trimmed by 7 bases and 2 bases, with 9 bases remaining between them. CDR1 and CDR2 from the germline V gene are SGDLS and YYNGEE.